A single sample is the source of the 6 T cell receptor beta chains below, sequenced in a study of OX40 agonist ivuxolimab in advanced cancers. Clones were sequenced by immunoSEQ multiplex PCR, and TCRdb holds only the in-frame ones, with some missing. The table lists about 25,000 clones, 65% to 90% of them singletons, with 35% to 50% in the top ten. The material sequenced was CD4+ or CD8+ T cells sorted from blood, taken in a trial of the OX40 agonist ivuxolimab. The receptors were sampled from an adult with an advanced solid tumor such as melanoma, head and neck, liver or kidney cancer.

The chain uses TRBV7-2 and TRBJ2-7, with TRBD2 as a possible D gene (6 bases). Trimming pared 0 bases from V and 2 bases from J, leaving 8 bases between. Per the germline V gene, CDR1 is SGHTA and CDR2 is FQGNSA. This CDR3 contains 14 residues. The CDR3 sequence is CASSLAGLTYEQYF. The CDR3, as DNA: TGTGCCAGCAGCTTAGCGGGACTTACCTACGAGCAGTACTTC.

The CDR3 is CASSSTVNTEAFF. CDR3 bases: TGTGCCAGCAGCTCGACAGTGAACACTGAAGCTTTCTTT. The V call is TRBV7-6, the J call TRBJ1-1; a weak D match, TRBD1 (5 bases). The CDR3 loop spans 13 amino acids. V was shortened by 4 bases and J by 0 bases, with 6 bases between the two germline ends. CDR1 SGHVS and CDR2 FNYEAQ come from the germline V gene.

A word on this clone: The identical CDR3 is also encoded by other nucleotide sequences in the sample. The chain couples TRBV29-1 to TRBJ2-7; D could derive from TRBD1 or TRBD2 (5 bases each). Germline CDR1 reads SQVTM; CDR2 reads ANQGSEA. There are 14 residues in the CDR3. Trimming pared 1 base from V and 7 bases from J, leaving 17 bases between. CDR3 coding DNA: TGCAGCGTTGAAGGAGTGGGGGTCCCCAGGGAGCAGTACTTC. Protein product: CSVEGVGVPREQYF.

This clone appeared a single time. The chain uses TRBV7-8 and TRBJ2-2; D gene ambiguous. V shed 0 bases and J shed 5 bases, with 13 bases lying between them. The CDR3 is 16 amino acids. Germline V CDR1 and CDR2: SGHVS, FQNEAQ. Here the CDR3 reads CASSLAGGHNTGELFF. CDR3 bases: TGTGCCAGCAGCTTAGCTGGCGGTCACAATACCGGGGAGCTGTTTTTT.

The chain recombines TRBV7-9 with TRBJ2-7; 9 bases map to TRBD2. The germline V gene encodes CDR1 SEHNR and CDR2 FQNEAQ (reference sequence). CDR3 length: 16 amino acids. The V and J ends lost 1 base and 2 bases, in that order; junction bases with no gene match: 6. The CDR3 loop reads CASSLVERGATYEQYF. CDR3 nucleotides: TGTGCCAGCAGCTTAGTAGAGCGGGGGGCCACCTACGAGCAGTACTTC.

The V gene is TRBV27, the J gene TRBJ2-5, with 7 bases identical to TRBD2. The CDR3 covers 14 residues. Per the germline V gene, CDR1 is MNHEY and CDR2 is SMNVEV (reference sequence). The V and J ends lost 7 bases and 5 bases, in that order; junction bases with no gene match: 10. This CDR3 is CASTRGGPTETQYF. CDR3 DNA sequence: TGTGCCAGCACCCGGGGAGGGCCCACGGAGACCCAGTACTTC.